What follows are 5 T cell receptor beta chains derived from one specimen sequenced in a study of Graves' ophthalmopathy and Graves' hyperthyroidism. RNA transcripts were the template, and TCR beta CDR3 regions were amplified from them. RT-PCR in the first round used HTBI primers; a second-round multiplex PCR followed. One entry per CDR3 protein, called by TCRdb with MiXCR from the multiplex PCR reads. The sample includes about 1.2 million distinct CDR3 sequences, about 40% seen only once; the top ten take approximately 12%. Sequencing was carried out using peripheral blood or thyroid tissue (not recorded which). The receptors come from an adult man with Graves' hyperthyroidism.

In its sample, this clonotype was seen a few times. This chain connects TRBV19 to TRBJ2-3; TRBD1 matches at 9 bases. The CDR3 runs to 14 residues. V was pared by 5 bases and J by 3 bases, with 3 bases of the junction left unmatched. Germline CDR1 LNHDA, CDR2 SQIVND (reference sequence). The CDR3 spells CASSPGTGTDTQYF. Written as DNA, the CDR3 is TGTGCCAGTAGTCCCGGGACAGGGACAGATACGCAGTATTTT.

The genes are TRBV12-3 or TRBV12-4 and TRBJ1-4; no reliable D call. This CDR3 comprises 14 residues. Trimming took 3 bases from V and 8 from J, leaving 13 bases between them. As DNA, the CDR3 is TGTGCCAGCAGTTTTACAAGTATTTCGGAAAAACTGTTTTTT. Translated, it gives CASSFTSISEKLFF.

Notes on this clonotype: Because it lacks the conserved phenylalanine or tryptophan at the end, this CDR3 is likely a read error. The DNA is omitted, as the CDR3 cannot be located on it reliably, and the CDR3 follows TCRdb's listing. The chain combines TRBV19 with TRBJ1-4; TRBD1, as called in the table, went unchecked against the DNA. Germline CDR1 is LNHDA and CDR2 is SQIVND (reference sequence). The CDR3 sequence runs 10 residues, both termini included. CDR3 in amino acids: CASTPRGDNY.

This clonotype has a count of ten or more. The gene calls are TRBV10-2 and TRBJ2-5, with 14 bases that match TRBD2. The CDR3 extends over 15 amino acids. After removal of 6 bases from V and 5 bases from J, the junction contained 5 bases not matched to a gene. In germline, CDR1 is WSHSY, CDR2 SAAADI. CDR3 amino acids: CASRDGTSGSETQYF. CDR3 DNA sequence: TGCGCCAGCAGAGACGGGACTAGCGGGAGTGAGACCCAGTACTTC.

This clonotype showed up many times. Here the CDR3 DNA reads TGCAGTGCTGGAGGGGACAGCATCGGCGAGCAGTACTTC. Translation: CSAGGDSIGEQYF. This rearrangement joins TRBV20-1 to TRBJ2-7, with D perhaps TRBD1 (7 bases). The CDR3 covers 13 residues. Germline loops: CDR1 DFQATT, CDR2 SNEGSKA (reference sequence). V lost 5 bases to trimming and J lost 6 bases, with 17 bases between them.